The 26 T cell receptor beta chains listed next were all sequenced from one sample in a study of cytomegalovirus exposure and HLA in healthy donors. PCR employed 60 Vbeta and 13 Jbeta primers. TCRdb's table, derived via immunoSEQ multiplex PCR, lists solely in-frame clones and lacks some. The sample carries 130,000 or so clones, roughly four fifths recorded once. The sample taken for sequencing was PBMCs. The source of these receptors is a female donor in good health and CMV-seropositive.

This clone was observed a handful of times. Additional DNA sequences in this sample encode the identical CDR3. The chain links TRBV28 to TRBJ1-5; D remains unclear. The V and J ends lost 3 bases and 2 bases respectively, with 5 bases between them. The germline V gene has CDR1 MDHEN and CDR2 SYDVKM. The CDR3 consists of 13 residues. The CDR3 DNA sequence: TGTGCCAGCAGTTTCGGTGGCAATCAGCCCCAGCATTTT. This codes for CASSFGGNQPQHF.

This chain joins TRBV7-9 and TRBJ1-1, with TRBD1 as a possible D gene (5 bases). The CDR3 has 14 amino acids. Trimming stripped 1 base from V and 1 base from J, with 7 bases between. Germline-derived CDR1 and CDR2 are SEHNR and FQNEAQ (reference sequence). The CDR3 loop reads CASSLGQGNTEAFF. The CDR3 DNA sequence: TGTGCCAGCAGCTTAGGGCAGGGGAACACTGAAGCTTTCTTT.

The chain carries TRBV6-5 and TRBJ2-2; TRBD2 matches 8 bases. The germline V gene has CDR1 MNHEY and CDR2 SVGAGI. Losses at the gene ends were 6 bases for V and 0 bases for J; bases not matched to a gene: 3. The CDR3 length is 15 residues. This CDR3 reads CASRRGGPNTGELFF. CDR3 in DNA: TGTGCCAGCAGGCGCGGGGGGCCGAACACCGGGGAGCTGTTTTTT.

This clone was seen a handful of times. The chain couples TRBV7-9 to TRBJ2-5; 8 bases map to TRBD1. The germline gives CDR1 SEHNR, CDR2 FQNEAQ (reference sequence). This CDR3 contains 17 residues. V was clipped by 5 bases and J by 2 bases; unmatched bases: 13. The CDR3 nucleotides are TGTGCCAGCAGCGCAGGAACAGGGGGAGGCGTACAAGAGACCCAGTACTTC. Translating it yields CASSAGTGGGVQETQYF.

This sequence joins TRBV5-1 and TRBJ2-2; 12 positions match TRBD2. The germline V gene encodes CDR1 SGHRS and CDR2 YFSETQ. The CDR3 sequence is 15 residues long. Trimming removed 7 bases from V and 6 bases from J; junction bases left unmatched: 7. CDR3 residues: CASCPSGRAAGELFF. The CDR3 nucleotides are TGCGCCAGCTGCCCTAGCGGGAGGGCCGCCGGGGAGCTGTTTTTT.

The chain links TRBV18 to TRBJ2-7; D possibly corresponds to TRBD1 (6 bases). Germline V CDR1 and CDR2: KGHSH, LQKENI. Trimming left V 3 bases short and J 5 bases short, with 14 bases between. The CDR3 is 14 amino acids. The CDR3 DNA is TGTGCCAGCTCACCCCGACAGGTAATCAACGAGCAGTACTTC. The encoded protein is CASSPRQVINEQYF.

The DNA of the CDR3 is TGTGCCAGCAGTGAATTGCAATTGAGCTCCTACGAGCAGTACTTC. Encoded protein: CASSELQLSSYEQYF. The chain carries TRBV6-1 and TRBJ2-5, with D hard to call. The end of the DNA is better explained by TRBJ2-7, so the J call may be wrong. The CDR3 sequence is 15 residues long. CDR1 is MNHNS, CDR2 SASEGT, per germline.

A note on this clone: Different DNA sequences within this sample yield the same CDR3. This sequence joins TRBV5-1 and TRBJ2-3; weak D call: TRBD2 (5 bases). Germline CDR1 and CDR2: SGHRS and YFSETQ. Trimming removed 4 bases at V and 3 bases at J, with 12 bases between. This CDR3 region has 14 residues. The CDR3 loop is CASSLATVTDTQYF. CDR3 nucleotide sequence: TGCGCCAGCAGCCTAGCCACAGTGACAGATACGCAGTATTTT.

V is TRBV15 and J is TRBJ2-3; D remains ambiguous. CDR3 length equals 12 residues. V dropped 4 bases and J dropped 3 bases, with 5 bases sitting between them. CDR1 is LNHNV, CDR2 YYDKDF, per germline (reference sequence). The CDR3 here is CATSTRTDTQYF. The CDR3 nucleotides are TGTGCCACCAGCACCAGGACAGATACGCAGTATTTT.

V usage is TRBV5-1 and J usage is TRBJ2-1; the match to TRBD2 covers 12 bases. CDR3 size: 14 residues. V shed 1 base and J 15 bases; nucleotides not matched to a gene: 8. Germline CDR1 and CDR2: SGHRS and YFSETQ. CDR3 sequence reads: CASSLLTSGSRTFF. Here the CDR3 DNA reads TGCGCCAGCAGCTTGCTGACTAGCGGGAGTCGGACGTTCTTC.

The chain carries TRBV5-4 and TRBJ2-7; 7 bases are shared with TRBD1. Germline CDR1 is SGHNT and CDR2 is YYREEE (reference sequence). This CDR3 region has 15 residues. With V trimmed by 0 bases and J by 2 bases, 5 bases remained unmatched. The DNA for the CDR3 is TGTGCCAGCAGCTTGGGGACAGGATTCACCTACGAGCAGTACTTC. Translating gives CASSLGTGFTYEQYF.

CDR3 loop: CASSLPWAGGITETQYF. The CDR3 nucleotides read TGCGCCAGCAGCCTGCCCTGGGCGGGAGGGATAACGGAGACCCAGTACTTC. The chain is built from TRBV5-1 and TRBJ2-5; TRBD2 matches at 9 bases. With 4 bases clipped from V and 5 bases from J, the junction kept 15 bases outside the gene matches. The CDR3 runs 17 residues. Germline V CDR1 and CDR2: SGHRS, YFSETQ. Full variable domain (remainder filled in from reference TRBV5-1 and TRBJ2-5): KAGVTQTPRYLIKTRGQQVTLSCSPISGHRSVSWYQQTPGQGLQFLFEYFSETQRNKGNFPGRFSGRQFSNSRSEMNVSTLELGDSALYLCASSLPWAGGITETQYFGPGTRLLVL.

V usage is TRBV6-1 and J usage is TRBJ1-1; TRBD1 matches at 9 bases. This CDR3 spans 14 amino acids. V lost 6 bases and J lost 2; bases outside the gene matches: 4. The germline V gene encodes CDR1 MNHNS and CDR2 SASEGT. CDR3 sequence (DNA): TGTGCCAGCAGATTAACAGGGGGCAACACTGAAGCTTTCTTT. Amino acid sequence: CASRLTGGNTEAFF.

The gene calls are TRBV19 and TRBJ2-1; 9 bases agree with TRBD2. CDR3 length: 14 residues. V was clipped by 4 bases and J by 6 bases; unmatched bases: 4. CDR1 LNHDA and CDR2 SQIVND come from the germline V gene (reference sequence). The DNA of the CDR3 is TGTGCCAGTAGTACCTATAGCGGGAGCAATGAGCAGTTCTTC. Residues: CASSTYSGSNEQFF.

The V gene is TRBV7-9, the J gene TRBJ2-1; the D gene is possibly TRBD1 (6 bases). This CDR3 has 13 residues. V shed 6 bases and J shed 5 bases, with 11 bases lying between them. CDR1 and CDR2 (germline): SEHNR, FQNEAQ (reference sequence). The CDR3 bases are TGTGCCAGCAGGTGGACAGCTAACAATGAGCAGTTCTTC. Translating gives CASRWTANNEQFF.

This clone occurred once. The chain is built from TRBV25-1 and TRBJ1-1; the match to TRBD1 covers 7 bases. Germline values: CDR1 MGHDK, CDR2 SYGVNS. There are 14 residues in the CDR3. J was trimmed by 2 bases and V by 2 bases; bases with no gene match: 2. The CDR3, as DNA: TGTGCCAGCAGTGAAGGACAGGCTAACACTGAAGCTTTCTTT. Encoded protein: CASSEGQANTEAFF.

This clone has a single count. V usage is TRBV19 and J usage is TRBJ2-1; TRBD1 is a possible D gene (6 bases). Germline CDR1 LNHDA, CDR2 SQIVND (reference sequence). This CDR3 contains 18 residues. V dropped 6 bases and J dropped 4 bases, with 25 bases sitting between them. The CDR3 DNA is TGTGCCAGTAGCATACAGGGTATGGGTACTGGTGGATACAATGAGCAGTTCTTC. Amino acid sequence: CASSIQGMGTGGYNEQFF.

The rearrangement links TRBV5-1 to TRBJ2-5; TRBD1 might be the D (6 bases). CDR1 is SGHRS and CDR2 is YFSETQ in the germline V gene. V was clipped by 0 bases and J by 3 bases, with 12 bases between them. This CDR3 has 15 residues. CDR3 nucleotides: TGCGCCAGCAGCTTGGCCCCCCGACAGGAAGAGACCCAGTACTTC. The encoded protein is CASSLAPRQEETQYF.

The chain employs TRBV23-1 and TRBJ2-3; tentatively, D is TRBD1 (6 bases). TRBV23-1 is an ORF; its function is uncertain. Trimming removed 2 bases at V and 4 bases at J, with 13 bases between. There are 15 residues in the CDR3. The CDR3 nucleotides are TGCGCCAGCAGTCAACAGGGGCTTTTCTCAGATACGCAGTATTTT. This gives the protein CASSQQGLFSDTQYF.

The gene calls are TRBV18 and TRBJ2-1; 9 bases are shared with TRBD1. The CDR3 consists of 14 residues. The V segment lost 3 bases and the J segment 8 bases; nucleotides outside the gene matches: 5. Germline values: CDR1 KGHSH, CDR2 LQKENI. In DNA, the CDR3 is TGTGCCAGCTCACCCGGGACAGGGTCCGATGAGCAGTTCTTC. Translated, it gives CASSPGTGSDEQFF.

The J gene is TRBJ2-7, the V gene TRBV19; D possibly corresponds to TRBD2 (6 bases). Germline V lookup: CDR1 LNHDA, CDR2 SQIVND (reference sequence). The V gene lost 9 bases and the J gene lost 3 bases, with 15 bases spanning the gap. The length of the CDR3 is 13 residues. For the CDR3, the DNA is TGTGCCAGCCGACTAGAATTTTACTACGAGCAGTACTTC. Encoded protein: CASRLEFYYEQYF.

V gene TRBV28 combines with J gene TRBJ2-6, with D unresolved. Trimming shortened V by 6 bases and J by 7 bases, and 13 bases separated the two germline ends. Germline V gives CDR1 MDHEN, CDR2 SYDVKM. The CDR3 loop spans 14 amino acids. The CDR3 bases are TGTGCCAGCAGCACCACCAGGTCCGCCAACGTCCTGACTTTC. Translated, it gives CASSTTRSANVLTF.

This chain connects TRBV6-6 to TRBJ1-5, with TRBD1 identical over 7 bases. CDR3 length: 16 residues. Germline assignment: CDR1 MNHNY and CDR2 SVGAGI (reference sequence). J lost 6 bases, V lost 0 bases, and 8 bases had no gene match. CDR3: CASSYSTGLVSQPQHF. The DNA of the CDR3 is TGTGCCAGCAGTTACTCGACAGGGCTCGTCAGTCAGCCCCAGCATTTT.

The chain links TRBV9 to TRBJ2-7, with TRBD2 matching over 8 bases. V shed 0 bases, J shed 7 bases, and the junction held 9 bases outside the gene matches. The CDR3 is made up of 15 amino acids. CDR1 is SGDLS, CDR2 YYNGEE, per germline. CDR3 loop: CASSVDPAGVREQYF. In DNA form, the CDR3 reads TGTGCCAGCAGCGTAGATCCAGCGGGAGTTCGGGAGCAGTACTTC. Full variable domain (rest looked up from reference TRBV9 and TRBJ2-7): DSGVTQTPKHLITATGQRVTLRCSPRSGDLSVYWYQQSLDQGLQFLIQYYNGEERAKGNILERFSAQQFPDLHSELNLSSLELGDSALYFCASSVDPAGVREQYFGPGTRLTVT.

The chain is built from TRBV5-1 and TRBJ2-5, with 9 nucleotides matching TRBD2. The CDR3 runs 18 residues. Germline V CDR1 and CDR2: SGHRS, YFSETQ. Losses at the gene ends were 4 bases for V and 5 bases for J; bases not matched to a gene: 18. CDR3 residues: CASSPYTGPGTSYETQYF. DNA for the CDR3: TGCGCCAGCAGCCCCTATACAGGGCCCGGGACTAGCTATGAGACCCAGTACTTC.

Points on this clone: The sample contains more than one DNA sequence encoding this CDR3. The chain is built from TRBV18 and TRBJ2-1; TRBD2 matches at 7 bases. Germline CDR1 is KGHSH and CDR2 is LQKENI. The CDR3 is made up of 14 amino acids. Unmatched junction bases numbered 3, after V lost 1 base and J lost 6 bases. The CDR3 sequence: CASSPRTGGNEQFF. CDR3 sequence (DNA): TGTGCCAGCTCACCACGTACGGGGGGCAATGAGCAGTTCTTC.